Detailed here is one T cell receptor (beta chain). The antigen is unknown. Using constant-segment primers, 5'RACE produced TCR alpha and TCR beta cDNA libraries carrying sample barcodes and UMIs. Via MiXCR, TCRdb re-called the 5' RACE reads, giving one row per CDR3 protein. In the table there are about 440,000 distinct CDR3 sequences, around 20% of which are singletons. The data are from a study of T-cell memory formation after mild COVID-19. Study-wide findings and caveats: Specificity for SARS-CoV-2 was not confirmed among the second-wave clones peaking on day 37. Several responding clones turned up in pre-infection memory, indicating that cross-reactive memory may have taken part. Contracting CD4+ clones sat mainly in CM and EM; CD8+ in EMRA.

The germline CDR1 and CDR2 sequences are SGHTA and FQGNSA. The V segment lost 5 bases and the J segment 2 bases; nucleotides outside the gene matches: 7. The CDR3 totals 15 residues. The receptor was derived from an adult woman who had mild COVID-19 (a few samples of this study predate the infection). Cell type and time point are not known. The sequenced sample consisted of PBMCs or a T cell subset sorted from them (not recorded which). The chain is built from TRBV7-2 and TRBJ2-5; 8 bases are a match to TRBD1. DNA for the CDR3: TGTGCCAGCAGCCAAACAGGGGGTGTTCAAGAGACCCAGTACTTC. It specifies CASSQTGGVQETQYF.